This T cell receptor beta chain was sequenced during a study of beta chain features in type 1 diabetes. Overall study findings and caveats: TCRB CDR3 length was moderately but significantly reduced in all four CD4+ subsets of Type 1 diabetes patients.

This clone was observed a few times. Its cognate antigen is unknown. Trimming removed 4 bases at V and 2 bases at J, with 13 bases between. Germline V gives CDR1 LGHNA, CDR2 YNFKEQ. The CDR3 has 15 amino acids. The study reverse transcribed the entire isolated RNA, so it sequenced expressed TCRB transcripts. Assay: immunoSEQ multiplex PCR; the TCRdb copy retains only in-frame clones and omits some. This sample has some 150,000 clones; approximately 8.7% occur once, and the top ten carry roughly 0.72%. Material for sequencing was central memory CD4+ T cells from blood. This TCR derives from a woman in her twenties or thirties with type 1 diabetes. The J gene is TRBJ2-3, the V gene TRBV4-2; TRBD2 is a possible D gene (6 bases). The CDR3 DNA is TGTGCCAGCAGCCCTGGCCGGGGGTTCACAGATACGCAGTATTTT. Translation gives CASSPGRGFTDTQYF.